The 30 T cell receptor beta chains below all came from one sample that was sequenced in a study of T cell responses to AZD1222 COVID-19 vaccine. Produced via immunoSEQ multiplex PCR; TCRdb's table is partial and in-frame only. The sample includes 150,000 to 200,000 clones, more than 70% of them seen just once. This material consisted of peripheral blood, taken 28 days after the second AZD1222 dose. These receptor sequences come from an adult who received the AZD1222 COVID-19 vaccine.

The chain recombines TRBV11-3 with TRBJ2-2; D remains ambiguous. The CDR3 loop spans 13 amino acids. The ends were cut back, 7 bases at V and 5 bases at J, with 11 bases in the middle. Germline V gives CDR1 SGHNT, CDR2 YENEEA. The CDR3 protein is CASKGRGTGELFF. In DNA form, the CDR3 reads TGTGCCAGCAAGGGAAGAGGTACCGGGGAGCTGTTTTTT.

CDR3 residues: CASSWTGYTGELFF. As DNA, the CDR3 is TGTGCCAGCAGTTGGACAGGGTACACCGGGGAGCTGTTTTTT. This chain joins TRBV28 and TRBJ2-2, with 8 bases fitting TRBD1. CDR3 size: 14 residues. Germline V gene sequence: CDR1 MDHEN, CDR2 SYDVKM. V lost 4 bases, J lost 3 bases, and 1 base stayed unmatched.

This clone showed up just a few times. The V call is TRBV12-3 or TRBV12-4, the J call TRBJ1-6; D might be TRBD1 (6 bases). V was shortened by 6 bases and J by 14 bases, with 14 bases between the two germline ends. The CDR3 covers 12 residues. CDR3 nucleotides: TGTGCCAGCAGCCCAACAGGGAAGACCCTCCACTTT. It specifies CASSPTGKTLHF.

The gene calls are TRBV28 and TRBJ2-5; D not certain. Trimming took off 5 bases at V and 1 base at J, with 14 bases between the two ends. This CDR3 contains 15 residues. Germline CDR1 and CDR2: MDHEN and SYDVKM. The CDR3 region has the DNA TGTGCCAGCAGTACCTTAAGCCTGCCCCAAGAGACCCAGTACTTC. Translating it yields CASSTLSLPQETQYF.

J is TRBJ2-3 and V is TRBV14; 7 positions match TRBD1. Losses at the gene ends were 1 base for V and 0 bases for J; bases not matched to a gene: 16. Per germline, CDR1 SGHDN and CDR2 FVKESK. This CDR3 contains 20 residues. The CDR3 coding sequence is TGTGCCAGCAGCCAAGCCCCCCCGGGACAGACTCTCCGAAGCACAGATACGCAGTATTTT. Translated: CASSQAPPGQTLRSTDTQYF.

The rearrangement joins TRBV6-5 to TRBJ2-2; either TRBD1 or TRBD2 may supply D (6 bases each). V lost 1 base and J lost 1, with 10 bases in between. The V gene's germline CDR1 is MNHEY and CDR2 SVGAGI. The CDR3 has 16 amino acids. The CDR3 DNA sequence: TGTGCCAGCAGTTACTGGGGGCGGGAGAACACCGGGGAGCTGTTTTTT. It is translated as CASSYWGRENTGELFF.

The chain joins TRBV18 to TRBJ2-1; D remains unclear. The CDR3 spans 14 residues. Germline V gene lookup returns CDR1 KGHSH and CDR2 LQKENI. V was shortened by 3 bases and J by 5 bases, with 11 bases between the two germline ends. The CDR3 loop is CASSPLDSDNEQFF. The CDR3 nucleotides are TGTGCCAGCTCACCTCTAGACTCAGACAATGAGCAGTTCTTC.

This chain links TRBV9 with TRBJ2-1; TRBD2 might be the D (5 bases). CDR3 length equals 11 residues. V gave up 3 bases and J gave up 13 bases, with 11 bases separating them. Germline CDR1 reads SGDLS; CDR2 reads YYNGEE. The CDR3: CASSGAGRQFF. DNA of the CDR3: TGTGCCAGCAGCGGGGCGGGTAGACAGTTCTTC.

The gene calls are TRBV5-1 and TRBJ2-7; D unclear. Germline CDR1 and CDR2: SGHRS and YFSETQ. The CDR3 extends over 15 amino acids. Trimming removed 0 bases from V and 5 bases from J, with 15 bases in between. The CDR3 spells CASSLEHSPPDEQYF. CDR3 bases: TGCGCCAGCAGCTTGGAACACAGCCCCCCGGACGAGCAGTACTTC.

The V and J genes are TRBV2 and TRBJ1-1; perhaps TRBD1 as D (6 bases). This CDR3 is 13 amino acids long. Germline CDR1 SNHLY, CDR2 FYNNEI. V was pared by 5 bases and J by 3 bases, with 10 bases between. CDR3 sequence: CASSNREDTEAFF. In nucleotides, the CDR3 is TGTGCCAGCAGTAACAGGGAGGACACTGAAGCTTTCTTT.

V and J are TRBV3-1 (or the pseudogene TRBV3-2) and TRBJ2-7, with D perhaps matching TRBD1 (5 bases). Germline V lookup: CDR1 LGHDT, CDR2 YNNKEL (reference sequence). V was trimmed by 4 bases and J by 2 bases, leaving 9 bases between them. The CDR3 totals 13 residues. The CDR3 DNA sequence: TGTGCCAGCAGCCCCAGGGCTACCTACGAGCAGTACTTC. Residues: CASSPRATYEQYF.

The chain carries TRBV7-8 and TRBJ2-7, with 8 positions matching TRBD2. The CDR3 is 17 residues long. Germline V gene lookup returns CDR1 SGHVS and CDR2 FQNEAQ. Trimming took 1 base from V and 4 from J; bases not matched to a gene: 12. The CDR3 DNA reads as TGTGCCAGCAGCTTAGATGTGAGGCGGGAGGTAAGGTACGAGCAGTACTTC. Protein: CASSLDVRREVRYEQYF. Full variable domain (rest looked up from reference TRBV7-8 and TRBJ2-7): GAGVSQSPRYKVAKRGQDVALRCDPISGHVSLFWYQQALGQGPEFLTYFQNEAQLDKSGLPSDRFFAERPEGSVSTLKIQRTQQEDSAVYLCASSLDVRREVRYEQYFGPGTRLTVT.

The chain carries TRBV10-3 and TRBJ1-1; D is uncertain. CDR1 and CDR2 from the germline V gene are ENHRY and SYGVKD. Deletions cut 5 bases from V and 4 bases from J, with 11 bases between. The CDR3 extends over 13 amino acids. The CDR3 sequence is CAISRGGSTEAFF. The CDR3 DNA reads as TGTGCCATCAGTAGAGGTGGATCCACTGAAGCTTTCTTT.

The J gene is TRBJ2-7, the V gene TRBV11-3, with 8 bases matching TRBD2. The V and J ends lost 3 bases and 7 bases, in that order; junction bases with no gene match: 11. This CDR3 region has 15 residues. Germline-derived CDR1 and CDR2 are SGHNT and YENEEA. CDR3 region: CASSFSGSGGWEQYF. The CDR3 DNA follows: TGTGCCAGCAGCTTCAGCGGGAGCGGCGGTTGGGAGCAGTACTTC.

The chain uses TRBV5-4 and TRBJ2-1; TRBD2 matches 8 bases. There are 12 residues in the CDR3. V lost 0 bases and J lost 14; bases outside the gene matches: 4. CDR1 is SGHNT and CDR2 is YYREEE in the germline V gene (reference sequence). In DNA, the CDR3 is TGTGCCAGCAGCTTGGCGGCGGGAGGAAAGTTCTTC. It codes for CASSLAAGGKFF.

This chain joins TRBV19 and TRBJ2-1; D may be TRBD2 (5 bases). The CDR3 totals 12 residues. Germline CDR1 is LNHDA and CDR2 is SQIVND (reference sequence). Trimming shortened V by 5 bases and J by 11 bases, and 13 bases separated the two germline ends. CDR3 loop: CASSYPPSQQFF. The CDR3 region has the DNA TGTGCCAGTAGTTATCCTCCTAGCCAGCAGTTCTTC.

The gene calls are TRBV27 and TRBJ2-7, with TRBD2 identical over 8 bases. The CDR3 runs 15 residues. Unmatched junction bases numbered 11, after V lost 5 bases and J lost 5 bases. Germline CDR1 and CDR2: MNHEY and SMNVEV (reference sequence). The CDR3 protein is CASSPLSGSGNEQYF. DNA for the CDR3: TGTGCCAGCAGTCCGCTAAGCGGGAGCGGCAACGAGCAGTACTTC.

The chain employs TRBV27 and TRBJ2-6; maybe TRBD1 (6 bases). Germline loops: CDR1 MNHEY, CDR2 SMNVEV (reference sequence). V was shortened by 5 bases and J by 5 bases, with 22 bases between the two germline ends. The CDR3 contains 18 residues. The CDR3 is CASSAQTGFALRANVLTF. In nucleotides, the CDR3 is TGTGCCAGCAGTGCCCAGACAGGCTTCGCTCTCCGGGCCAACGTCCTGACTTTC.

The J gene is TRBJ1-2, the V gene TRBV28; D is possibly TRBD1 (6 bases). The V end lost 6 bases, the J end lost 7 bases, and 15 bases lay between the germline ends. Germline V gene data show CDR1 as MDHEN and CDR2 as SYDVKM. The length of the CDR3 is 13 residues. The CDR3 is CASRSSRGTGYTF. In DNA form, the CDR3 reads TGTGCCAGCAGATCTAGCAGGGGAACTGGCTACACCTTC.

The rearrangement joins TRBV7-3 to TRBJ2-1; no clear D. V lost 5 bases to trimming and J lost 0 bases, with 11 bases between them. CDR1 SGHTA and CDR2 FQGTGA come from the germline V gene. This CDR3 is built from 15 residues. The DNA of the CDR3 is TGTGCCAGCAGCCCCCCGGGTTACTCCTACAATGAGCAGTTCTTC. Translated, it gives CASSPPGYSYNEQFF.

A word on this clone: The sample contains more than one DNA sequence encoding this CDR3. The V and J genes are TRBV28 and TRBJ1-5; D call uncertain. The CDR3 runs 12 residues. The ends were cut back, 5 bases at V and 6 bases at J, with 8 bases in the middle. From germline, CDR1 is MDHEN and CDR2 SYDVKM. CDR3: CASSPSGQPQHF. The CDR3, as DNA: TGTGCCAGCAGTCCCTCCGGTCAGCCCCAGCATTTT.

This chain links TRBV29-1 with TRBJ2-3; 10 bases are shared with TRBD2. The ends lost 4 bases at V and 2 bases at J; junction bases unmatched: 6. The V gene's germline CDR1 is SQVTM and CDR2 ANQGSEA. The CDR3 runs 15 residues. The CDR3 reads CSVGGLAENTDTQYF. CDR3 bases: TGCAGCGTTGGAGGACTAGCGGAGAACACAGATACGCAGTATTTT.

This clone was seen only a few times. This chain connects TRBV19 to TRBJ2-1; 7 bases are a match to TRBD1. The ends lost 3 bases at V and 5 bases at J; junction bases unmatched: 7. Germline V gene sequence: CDR1 LNHDA, CDR2 SQIVND (reference sequence). The CDR3 totals 15 residues. The CDR3 is CASSIGTAWDNEQFF. As DNA, the CDR3 is TGTGCCAGTAGTATTGGGACAGCTTGGGACAATGAGCAGTTCTTC.

The chain links TRBV2 to TRBJ2-7; D unresolved. V lost 2 bases and J lost 6, with 8 bases in between. CDR1 and CDR2 from the germline V gene are SNHLY and FYNNEI. This CDR3 spans 12 amino acids. In nucleotides, the CDR3 is TGTGCCAGCAGTGAATTGATACTCGAGCAGTACTTC. Translated, it gives CASSELILEQYF.

CDR3 bases: TGTGCCAGCAGCGTAAGGGGGGACACCGGGGAGCTGTTTTTT. Residues: CASSVRGDTGELFF. The chain carries TRBV7-3 and TRBJ2-2; D may correspond to TRBD1 or TRBD2 (6 bases each). The CDR3 consists of 14 residues. Trimming shortened V by 5 bases and J by 3 bases, and 10 bases separated the two germline ends. Germline loops: CDR1 SGHTA, CDR2 FQGTGA.

The chain couples TRBV7-3 to TRBJ2-1; D gene ambiguous. The V gene lost 5 bases and the J gene lost 8 bases, with 13 bases spanning the gap. Germline CDR1 reads SGHTA; CDR2 reads FQGTGA. This CDR3 is built from 13 residues. Written as DNA, the CDR3 is TGTGCCAGCAGCCGTTCCCCTAGGGATGAGCAGTTCTTC. Translated: CASSRSPRDEQFF.

Regarding this clone: Mismatch with germline at one junction end may stem from a read error. The rearrangement joins TRBV7-7 to TRBJ2-2; the D is unclear. The germline V gene has CDR1 SSHAT and CDR2 FNYEAQ (reference sequence). This CDR3 contains 15 residues. The CDR3 spells CASSLGWLSTGELFF. DNA of the CDR3: TGTGCTAGCAGCTTGGGCTGGTTGAGCACCGGGGAGCTGTTTTTT.

The V call is TRBV5-4, the J call TRBJ1-1; D is undetermined. The CDR3 extends over 12 amino acids. The germline V gene has CDR1 SGHNT and CDR2 YYREEE (reference sequence). V was shortened by 0 bases and J by 7 bases, with 7 bases between the two germline ends. Written as DNA, the CDR3 is TGTGCCAGCAGCTTGGTGGGCGGTGAAGCTTTCTTT. Protein sequence: CASSLVGGEAFF.

The chain employs TRBV20-1 and TRBJ2-1, with TRBD2 matching 13 bases. Per the germline V gene, CDR1 is DFQATT and CDR2 is SNEGSKA (reference sequence). The CDR3 contains 14 residues. J was trimmed by 8 bases and V by 5 bases; bases with no gene match: 6. The CDR3 DNA reads TGCAGTGCTGGTGGACTAGCGGGAGCTTATGAGCAGTTCTTC. Amino acid sequence: CSAGGLAGAYEQFF.

This chain connects TRBV5-4 to TRBJ2-1; D is ambiguous. Germline CDR1 is SGHNT and CDR2 is YYREEE (reference sequence). With 4 bases removed from V and 6 bases from J, the gap between germline ends came to 8 bases. CDR3 size: 12 residues. The CDR3 region has the DNA TGTGCCAGCAGCCCGACAATCAATGAGCAGTTCTTC. Translated: CASSPTINEQFF.